A single sample gave rise to the 8 T cell receptor beta chains below, sequenced in a study of molecular identifiers for immune sequencing clone quantification. TCRdb passed the PCR reads through MiXCR, listing each CDR3 protein once. The sample lists 300,000 to 400,000 distinct CDR3 sequences, 20% to 25% occurring once. What was sequenced was naive CD8+ T cells from blood, with Jurkat cell RNA spiked in. The subset here: FACS-sorted CD8+CD4-CCR7+CD45RA+ naive T cells. The origin of the receptors is a human donor in good health. Some libraries in this study had Jurkat cell RNA spiked in.

This clonotype turned up a few times. This chain joins TRBV4-3 and TRBJ2-3, with 9 bases fitting TRBD2. The germline gives CDR1 LGHNA, CDR2 YSLEER. With 1 base clipped from V and 1 base from J, the junction kept 6 bases outside the gene matches. The CDR3 covers 17 residues. The CDR3 protein is CASSQVIQRGGTDTQYF. The DNA for the CDR3 is TGCGCCAGCAGCCAAGTTATCCAGCGGGGGGGCACAGATACGCAGTATTTT.

This clonotype has at least ten counts. The chain uses TRBV27 and TRBJ2-5, with a weak D call TRBD2 (6 bases). From germline, CDR1 is MNHEY and CDR2 SMNVEV (reference sequence). This CDR3 spans 15 amino acids. The V end was cut by 5 bases, the J end by 7 bases, with 20 bases between. The chain's CDR3 is CASSQTGPLGGTQYF. DNA for the CDR3: TGTGCCAGCAGTCAAACGGGTCCACTGGGGGGGACCCAGTACTTC.

The chain joins TRBV7-6 to TRBJ2-5; 9 bases fit TRBD1. This CDR3 contains 13 residues. J was trimmed by 5 bases and V by 5 bases; bases with no gene match: 3. CDR1 and CDR2 from the germline V gene are SGHVS and FNYEAQ. The CDR3 DNA sequence: TGTGCCAGCAGCCGGGACAGGGTTGAGACCCAGTACTTC. As protein: CASSRDRVETQYF.

This clonotype was counted at least ten times. The rearrangement links TRBV12-3 or TRBV12-4 to TRBJ2-3; 7 nucleotides agree with TRBD2. This CDR3 has 14 residues. Germline trimming cut 7 bases from V and 5 bases from J; bases unmatched to any gene: 9. The CDR3 DNA reads as TGTGCCAGCACCACCCGAGCGGGGATAGATACGCAGTATTTT. It specifies CASTTRAGIDTQYF.

The chain is built from TRBV19 and TRBJ1-5; no definite D call. Trimming pared 6 bases from V and 16 bases from J, leaving 28 bases between. Germline-derived CDR1 and CDR2 are LNHDA and SQIVND (reference sequence). The CDR3 has 15 residues. For the CDR3, the DNA is TGTGCCAGTAGGTCCTGGGGAGATAGCAATCAGCCCCGACATTTT. Its translation is CASRSWGDSNQPRHF.

This clonotype was seen repeatedly, ten times or more. The rearrangement uses TRBV29-1 and TRBJ2-7; D remains ambiguous. Germline loops: CDR1 SQVTM, CDR2 ANQGSEA. Trimming stripped 4 bases from V and 6 bases from J, with 10 bases between. The CDR3 is 11 residues long. CDR3 protein: CSVVGSGEQYF. The DNA for the CDR3 is TGCAGCGTTGTGGGGTCCGGCGAGCAGTACTTC.

Many counts were recorded for this clonotype. The CDR3: CASSPTAPSKLFF. The CDR3 nucleotides are TGTGCCAGCAGCCCTACTGCCCCGTCGAAGCTGTTTTTT. This chain joins TRBV7-9 and TRBJ2-2, with unresolved D. Germline values: CDR1 SEHNR, CDR2 FQNEAQ (reference sequence). The CDR3 has 13 amino acids. The V end was cut by 5 bases, the J end by 12 bases, with 16 bases between.

This clonotype was seen repeatedly, ten times or more. The gene calls are TRBV29-1 and TRBJ2-7; tentative D call: TRBD1 (6 bases). Trimming cost V 1 base and J 2 bases, with 12 bases left between them. Per the germline V gene, CDR1 is SQVTM and CDR2 is ANQGSEA. The CDR3 contains 14 residues. In nucleotides, the CDR3 is TGCAGCGTTGAAGGGGGGCGCAGACCCTACGAGCAGTACTTC. Encoded protein: CSVEGGRRPYEQYF.